Shown below are 8 T cell receptor beta chains from a single sample sequenced in a study of shared clonotypes between healthy human individuals. Using immunoSEQ multiplex PCR, the repertoire was profiled, and TCRdb retains in-frame clones only, with some absent. The sample carries roughly 220,000 clones, over 50% recorded once. The sample consisted of memory CD4+ T cells sorted from blood. The subset: CD45RA-negative fraction. The receptors originated from a man aged 30 to 45 in good health.

The chain carries TRBV11-3 and TRBJ2-1; D is uncertain. Germline V lookup: CDR1 SGHNT, CDR2 YENEEA. This CDR3 contains 15 residues. The V gene lost 0 bases and the J gene lost 6 bases, with 12 bases spanning the gap. The CDR3 region is CASSLEVSSSNEQFF. CDR3 bases: TGTGCCAGCAGCTTAGAAGTCTCTTCAAGCAATGAGCAGTTCTTC.

The chain carries TRBV6-1 and TRBJ1-1, with 8 bases aligning to TRBD1. The CDR3 has 13 residues. Per the germline V gene, CDR1 is MNHNS and CDR2 is SASEGT. The ends lost 6 bases at V and 3 bases at J; junction bases unmatched: 3. In DNA, the CDR3 is TGTGCCAGCAGGGACAGGGCGTACACTGAAGCTTTCTTT. This sequence encodes CASRDRAYTEAFF.

The genes are TRBV10-3 and TRBJ2-7, with D possibly being TRBD2 (7 bases). The CDR3 is 14 amino acids. The V and J ends lost 5 bases and 2 bases respectively, with 13 bases between them. The germline V gene has CDR1 ENHRY and CDR2 SYGVKD. The CDR3, as DNA: TGTGCCATCAGTACAGGGACTACGGCCTACGAGCAGTACTTC. Translated, it gives CAISTGTTAYEQYF.

The chain couples TRBV5-4 to TRBJ2-7, with D possibly being TRBD2 (6 bases). V dropped 4 bases and J dropped 3 bases, with 17 bases sitting between them. The CDR3 runs 15 residues. Germline assignment: CDR1 SGHNT and CDR2 YYREEE (reference sequence). The CDR3 loop is CASSSSLAAGYEQYF. The CDR3 coding sequence is TGTGCCAGCAGCAGTAGTTTGGCAGCGGGCTACGAGCAGTACTTC.

For the CDR3, the DNA is TGTGCCAGCAGCTCTGGGGTGGGGAGGGGCACTGAAGCTTTCTTT. Translation: CASSSGVGRGTEAFF. V and J are TRBV5-4 and TRBJ1-1, with D maybe TRBD1 (5 bases). CDR3 length: 15 amino acids. Germline CDR1 is SGHNT and CDR2 is YYREEE (reference sequence). Between the trimmed V and J ends, which lost 3 bases and 4 bases, there was a span of 16 bases.

This clone has more than one count but fewer than ten. The CDR3 bases are TGTGCCAGCAGCTCACAAGGGGCGGCCGGCGAGCAGTACTTC. The encoded protein is CASSSQGAAGEQYF. The chain recombines TRBV5-4 with TRBJ2-7; the D gene is possibly TRBD1 (5 bases). Trimming stripped 3 bases from V and 6 bases from J, with 16 bases between. The CDR3 is made up of 14 amino acids. Looked up from germline, CDR1 is SGHNT and CDR2 is YYREEE (reference sequence).

A note on this clone: Other DNA sequences in this sample translate to the same CDR3. The chain employs TRBV11-3 and TRBJ2-6, with D perhaps being TRBD1 or TRBD2 (5 bases each). Germline CDR1 reads SGHNT; CDR2 reads YENEEA. Trimming shortened V by 3 bases and J by 2 bases, and 8 bases separated the two germline ends. The CDR3 covers 15 residues. CDR3 residues: CASSLGRTGANVLTF. CDR3 in DNA: TGTGCCAGCAGCTTGGGACGGACTGGGGCCAACGTCCTGACTTTC. The complete variable domain, with remaining parts taken from reference TRBV11-3 and TRBJ2-6, reads EAGVVQSPRYKIIEKKQPVAFWCNPISGHNTLYWYLQNLGQGPELLIRYENEEAVDDSQLPKDRFSAERLKGVDSTLKIQPAELGDSAVYLCASSLGRTGANVLTFGAGSRLTVL.

This clone showed up many times. The chain combines TRBV6-1 with TRBJ1-2, with a possible D match to TRBD1 (5 bases). Germline CDR1 is MNHNS and CDR2 is SASEGT. V gave up 6 bases and J gave up 4 bases, with 15 bases separating them. The CDR3 runs 14 residues. The CDR3 sequence is CASSAGRATYGYTF. The CDR3 DNA reads TGTGCCAGCAGCGCAGGGAGGGCGACCTATGGCTACACCTTC.